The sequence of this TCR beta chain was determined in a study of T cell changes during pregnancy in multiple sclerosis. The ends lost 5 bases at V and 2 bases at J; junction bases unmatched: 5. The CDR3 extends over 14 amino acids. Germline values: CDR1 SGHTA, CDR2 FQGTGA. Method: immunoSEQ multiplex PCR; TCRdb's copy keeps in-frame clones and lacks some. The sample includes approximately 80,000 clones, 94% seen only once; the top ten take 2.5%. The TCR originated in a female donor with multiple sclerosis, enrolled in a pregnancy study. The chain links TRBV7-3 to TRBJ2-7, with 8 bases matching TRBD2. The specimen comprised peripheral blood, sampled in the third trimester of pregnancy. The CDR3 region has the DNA TGTGCCAGCAGCCCGGCGGGGGGCCCCTACGAGCAGTACTTC. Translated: CASSPAGGPYEQYF.